These 14 T cell receptor beta chains came from one sample sequenced in a study of cytomegalovirus exposure and HLA in healthy donors. PCR involved 60 Vbeta and 13 Jbeta primers. The assay was immunoSEQ multiplex PCR, and TCRdb's table has in-frame clones only and misses some. The data hold some 130,000 clones, with roughly 82% observed a single time. The specimen sequenced was PBMCs. These receptors all stem from a boy between 10 and 17 years old in good health and CMV-seronegative.

The V and J genes are TRBV18 and TRBJ2-3, with a weak D call TRBD2 (6 bases). V was pared by 4 bases and J by 0 bases, with 11 bases between. The CDR3 consists of 15 residues. Germline loops: CDR1 KGHSH, CDR2 LQKENI. This CDR3 reads CASSLGLASTDTQYF. The CDR3 region has the DNA TGTGCCAGCTCACTAGGCCTAGCGAGCACAGATACGCAGTATTTT.

V gene TRBV30 combines with J gene TRBJ2-1, with D perhaps matching TRBD2 (6 bases). The CDR3 loop spans 11 amino acids. Germline V CDR1 and CDR2: GTSNPN, SVGIG (reference sequence). V lost 5 bases and J 11 bases, leaving 13 bases between the germline ends. CDR3 protein: CAWGGYAQQFF. CDR3 nucleotide sequence: TGTGCCTGGGGGGGGTACGCCCAGCAGTTCTTC.

The chain is built from TRBV11-2 and TRBJ1-4, with TRBD1 matching over 9 bases. Germline CDR1 and CDR2: SGHAT and FQNNGV. The CDR3 consists of 13 residues. V was clipped by 8 bases and J by 5 bases; unmatched bases: 3. In DNA form, the CDR3 reads TGTGCCAGCTCCGGGACAGGGAATGAAAAACTGTTTTTT. This encodes CASSGTGNEKLFF.

The V call is TRBV5-1, the J call TRBJ2-7; a weak D match, TRBD1 (6 bases). The germline V and J ends were trimmed by 1 base and 2 bases, with 10 bases remaining between them. The CDR3 extends over 14 amino acids. Germline loops: CDR1 SGHRS, CDR2 YFSETQ. The CDR3 coding sequence is TGCGCCAGCAGCTTGTCTCCAGGGGCCTACGAGCAGTACTTC. It codes for CASSLSPGAYEQYF.

The rearrangement links TRBV5-1 to TRBJ2-1, with D uncertain. Between the trimmed V and J ends, which lost 2 bases and 4 bases, there was a span of 10 bases. This CDR3 comprises 14 residues. Germline-derived CDR1 and CDR2 are SGHRS and YFSETQ. As DNA, the CDR3 is TGCGCCAGCAGCTTCGAGCGAGAATACAATGAGCAGTTCTTC. As protein: CASSFEREYNEQFF. The full variable domain, in which reference TRBV5-1 and TRBJ2-1 provide the parts outside the CDR3, is KAGVTQTPRYLIKTRGQQVTLSCSPISGHRSVSWYQQTPGQGLQFLFEYFSETQRNKGNFPGRFSGRQFSNSRSEMNVSTLELGDSALYLCASSFEREYNEQFFGPGTRLTVL.

This clone was picked up a small number of times. The CDR3 loop is CASSLGLTDTQYF. CDR3 nucleotide sequence: TGTGCCAGCAGTTTAGGCTTAACAGATACGCAGTATTTT. The chain uses TRBV27 and TRBJ2-3; D is ambiguous. V was clipped by 2 bases and J by 3 bases, with 6 bases between them. Looked up from germline, CDR1 is MNHEY and CDR2 is SMNVEV (reference sequence). The CDR3 covers 13 residues.

The J gene is TRBJ2-7, the V gene TRBV6-5; 7 bases map to TRBD2. V shed 6 bases and J 0 bases; nucleotides not matched to a gene: 8. From germline, CDR1 is MNHEY and CDR2 SVGAGI. This CDR3 has 15 amino acids. CDR3 region: CASSPPGTNSYEQYF. The CDR3 DNA sequence: TGTGCCAGCAGCCCTCCCGGGACTAACTCCTACGAGCAGTACTTC.

This clone was counted once. The genes are TRBV4-1 and TRBJ2-1; a possible D gene is TRBD1 (5 bases). The CDR3 is made up of 16 amino acids. V lost 4 bases, J lost 6 bases, and 19 bases lay in between. From germline, CDR1 is MGHRA and CDR2 YSYEKL. For the CDR3, the DNA is TGCGCCAGCAGCCCCCACCGAGAGTTAAGGGGCAATGAGCAGTTCTTC. It translates to CASSPHRELRGNEQFF.

CDR3 protein: CAWSVQKTSSTDTQYF. In DNA form, the CDR3 reads TGTGCCTGGAGTGTACAAAAGACTAGCTCCACAGATACGCAGTATTTT. The rearrangement uses TRBV30 and TRBJ2-3; 7 positions agree with TRBD2. Losses at the gene ends were 0 bases for V and 2 bases for J; bases not matched to a gene: 8. Germline CDR1 and CDR2: GTSNPN and SVGIG (reference sequence). The CDR3 totals 16 residues. Complete variable domain (other parts from reference TRBV30 and TRBJ2-3): SQTIHQWPATLVQPVGSPLSLECTVEGTSNPNLYWYRQAAGRGLQLLFYSVGIGQISSEVPQNLSASRPQDRQFILSSKKLLLSDSGFYLCAWSVQKTSSTDTQYFGPGTRLTVL.

The chain uses TRBV5-1 and TRBJ1-5; D might be TRBD1 (5 bases). Trimming left V 6 bases short and J 3 bases short, with 13 bases between. Germline V gene data show CDR1 as SGHRS and CDR2 as YFSETQ. The CDR3 has 14 residues. The CDR3 sequence: CASNPGQLNQPQHF. In DNA, the CDR3 is TGCGCCAGCAATCCTGGACAACTCAATCAGCCCCAGCATTTT.

The chain uses TRBV7-9 and TRBJ1-1, with 7 bases lining up with TRBD1. The CDR3 runs 18 residues. In germline, CDR1 is SEHNR, CDR2 FQNEAQ (reference sequence). The V segment lost 1 base and the J segment 3 bases; nucleotides outside the gene matches: 14. The CDR3, as DNA: TGTGCCAGCAGCTTAGGAGACAGGGCCAAGACATTTTACACTGAAGCTTTCTTT. It translates to CASSLGDRAKTFYTEAFF.

This rearrangement joins TRBV5-1 to TRBJ2-1; 9 bases agree with TRBD2. Germline V gene lookup returns CDR1 SGHRS and CDR2 YFSETQ. With 4 bases clipped from V and 1 base from J, the junction kept 9 bases outside the gene matches. The CDR3 consists of 17 residues. CDR3 DNA: TGCGCCAGCAGCGGTAGCGGGAGAAGTGGTTCCTACAATGAGCAGTTCTTC. The encoded protein is CASSGSGRSGSYNEQFF.

V is TRBV2 and J is TRBJ2-3; D is undetermined. V was shortened by 6 bases and J by 6 bases, with 4 bases between the two germline ends. CDR3 length: 10 amino acids. Per germline, CDR1 SNHLY and CDR2 FYNNEI. CDR3 coding DNA: TGTGCCAGCAGGCGGGATACGCAGTATTTT. This codes for CASRRDTQYF.

V gene TRBV9 combines with J gene TRBJ2-1; possibly TRBD2 for D (5 bases). CDR1 and CDR2 (germline): SGDLS, YYNGEE. V was shortened by 4 bases and J by 6 bases, with 14 bases between the two germline ends. There are 14 residues in the CDR3. This chain's CDR3 is CASSSVGLSNEQFF. Here the CDR3 DNA reads TGTGCCAGCAGCTCCGTCGGACTCAGCAATGAGCAGTTCTTC.